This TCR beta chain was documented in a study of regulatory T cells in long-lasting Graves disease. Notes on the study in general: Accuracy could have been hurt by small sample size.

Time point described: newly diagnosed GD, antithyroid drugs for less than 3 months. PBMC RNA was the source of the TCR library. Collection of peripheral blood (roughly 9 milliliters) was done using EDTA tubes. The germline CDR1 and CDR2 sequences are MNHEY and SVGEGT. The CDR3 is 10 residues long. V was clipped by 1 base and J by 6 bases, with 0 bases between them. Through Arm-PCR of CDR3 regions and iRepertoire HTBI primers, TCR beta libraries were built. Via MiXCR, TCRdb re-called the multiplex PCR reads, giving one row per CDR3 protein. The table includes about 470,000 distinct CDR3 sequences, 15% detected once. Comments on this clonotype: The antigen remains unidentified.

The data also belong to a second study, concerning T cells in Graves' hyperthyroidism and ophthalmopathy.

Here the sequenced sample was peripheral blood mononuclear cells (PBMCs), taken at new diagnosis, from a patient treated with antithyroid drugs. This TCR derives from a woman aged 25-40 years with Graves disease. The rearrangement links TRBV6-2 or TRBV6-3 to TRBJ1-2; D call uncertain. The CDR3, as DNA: TGTGCCAGCAGTTACTATGGCTACACCTTC. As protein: CASSYYGYTF.